This T cell receptor beta chain stems from a study of OX40 agonist ivuxolimab in advanced cancers. Study information: Dose-escalation patients had hepatocellular carcinoma, melanoma, renal cell or head and neck cancer. The dose-escalation cohort was over 65% male, with a mean age of 60 years, ranging roughly 23 to 90. Under the entry rules, prior anti-PD-1, anti-PD-L1 or anti-CTLA-4 therapy was allowed, and more than 35% had some.

The assay was immunoSEQ multiplex PCR, and TCRdb's table has in-frame clones only and misses some. The top ten clones hold around 4% of a sample with over 35,000 clones, less than 85% of them seen once. This clone has only one observation. Its antigen remains unidentified. Whole-study results and caveats: Expanded peripheral T-cell antigen specificity went undetermined.

Germline V gene lookup returns CDR1 SGHRS and CDR2 YFSETQ. The germline V and J ends were trimmed by 4 bases and 0 bases, with 11 bases remaining between them. The CDR3 has 15 residues. This sequence joins TRBV5-1 and TRBJ1-5; no reliable D call. The clonotype was recovered from an adult with an advanced solid tumor such as melanoma, head and neck, liver or kidney cancer. Specimen: CD4+ or CD8+ T cells sorted from blood, collected in a trial of the OX40 agonist ivuxolimab. The CDR3 spells CASSPGSPSNQPQHF. In DNA, the CDR3 is TGCGCCAGCAGCCCGGGTTCCCCTAGCAATCAGCCCCAGCATTTT.